Shown below are 18 T cell receptor beta chains from a single sample sequenced in a study of cytomegalovirus exposure and HLA in healthy donors. Researchers ran the PCR with 60 Vbeta and 13 Jbeta primers. The table came from immunoSEQ multiplex PCR; TCRdb's copy has only in-frame clones and leaves some out. The table shows fewer than 200,000 clones, with around 90% occurring only once. The sample comprised PBMCs. The receptors were sampled from a boy younger than 10 in good health and CMV-seronegative.

The chain combines TRBV27 with TRBJ2-2; 12 bases align to TRBD2. The CDR3 length is 18 residues. The J segment lost 0 bases and the V segment lost 5 bases, leaving 7 bases of the junction unmatched. Per germline, CDR1 MNHEY and CDR2 SMNVEV (reference sequence). The CDR3 nucleotides are TGTGCCAGCAGTCAGAAACTAGCGGGGGGCCCGAACACCGGGGAGCTGTTTTTT. Translation gives CASSQKLAGGPNTGELFF.

A single count supports this clone. This sequence joins TRBV7-3 and TRBJ2-6, with 7 positions matching TRBD2. Germline CDR1 reads SGHTA; CDR2 reads FQGTGA. This CDR3 spans 17 amino acids. With 9 bases clipped from V and 3 bases from J, the junction kept 14 bases outside the gene matches. The CDR3 coding sequence is TGTGCCAGTACCGGTGTCGCGGGAGAGGGTGGGGCCAACGTCCTGACTTTC. As protein: CASTGVAGEGGANVLTF.

CDR3 loop: CASSHLGRTDYGYTF. DNA of the CDR3: TGCGCCAGCAGCCATCTCGGTCGGACAGACTATGGCTACACCTTC. The chain uses TRBV4-1 and TRBJ1-2, with D perhaps matching TRBD1 (6 bases). CDR3 size: 15 residues. In germline, CDR1 is MGHRA, CDR2 YSYEKL. V was pared by 3 bases and J by 3 bases, with 14 bases between.

The CDR3 reads CAWGPGQGGYEQYF. CDR3 nucleotides: TGTGCCTGGGGGCCCGGACAGGGGGGCTACGAGCAGTACTTC. This chain connects TRBV30 to TRBJ2-5; 10 bases are shared with TRBD1. The better agreement between TRBJ2-7 and the DNA end casts doubt on the J call. Germline V lookup: CDR1 GTSNPN, CDR2 SVGIG (reference sequence). This CDR3 comprises 14 residues.

The chain joins TRBV27 to TRBJ1-1; 10 bases line up with TRBD1. CDR3 size: 17 residues. Germline V gene sequence: CDR1 MNHEY, CDR2 SMNVEV (reference sequence). J gave up 5 bases and V 1 base, and 10 bases lay outside the gene matches. CDR3 sequence reads: CASSLLDLGQGGTEAFF. For the CDR3, the DNA is TGTGCCAGCAGTTTATTAGATCTTGGACAGGGGGGAACTGAAGCTTTCTTT.

The chain combines TRBV25-1 with TRBJ2-5, with TRBD2 matching over 8 bases. Germline CDR1 reads MGHDK; CDR2 reads SYGVNS. J lost 9 bases, V lost 1 base, and 10 bases had no gene match. The CDR3 is made up of 15 amino acids. CDR3 sequence: CASSEFHGGASPQYF. In DNA, the CDR3 is TGTGCCAGCAGTGAATTCCACGGGGGGGCCTCCCCCCAGTACTTC.

The CDR3 sequence is CASSLEGHAGYTF. The CDR3, as DNA: TGTGCCAGCAGTTTAGAGGGACACGCTGGCTACACCTTC. The gene calls are TRBV27 and TRBJ1-2; D perhaps matches TRBD1 (6 bases). V lost 2 bases to trimming and J lost 7 bases, with 11 bases between them. The CDR3 is made up of 13 amino acids. Germline assignment: CDR1 MNHEY and CDR2 SMNVEV (reference sequence).

This chain joins TRBV28 and TRBJ2-7; TRBD2 matches at 7 bases. Germline CDR1 is MDHEN and CDR2 is SYDVKM. The CDR3 runs to 13 residues. The CDR3 protein is CKVVRGGSYEQYF. The CDR3 nucleotides are TGTAAAGTGGTGAGGGGAGGGTCCTACGAGCAGTACTTC.

The chain couples TRBV9 to TRBJ2-1; 12 nucleotides line up with TRBD2. There are 13 residues in the CDR3. Trimming cost V 6 bases and J 8 bases; bases outside gene matches: 3. Germline V gene data show CDR1 as SGDLS and CDR2 as YYNGEE. The CDR3 region is CASTSGGADEQFF. CDR3 DNA: TGTGCCAGCACTAGCGGGGGGGCAGATGAGCAGTTCTTC.

The chain couples TRBV29-1 to TRBJ2-5; D is possibly TRBD1 (6 bases). This CDR3 has 11 residues. V lost 7 bases and J lost 9, with 15 bases in between. Germline CDR1 and CDR2: SQVTM and ANQGSEA. DNA of the CDR3: TGCAGCGCGGAACAAGGGGGTGCCCAGTACTTC. Amino acid sequence: CSAEQGGAQYF.

A few counts support this clone. The genes are TRBV7-3 and TRBJ2-7; D remains unclear. CDR1 is SGHTA, CDR2 FQGTGA, per germline. This CDR3 is 12 amino acids long. The ends were cut back, 1 base at V and 5 bases at J, with 6 bases in the middle. The CDR3 coding sequence is TGTGCCAGCAGCTTAAACCGGGACGAGCAGTACTTC. Residues: CASSLNRDEQYF.

The rearrangement joins TRBV27 to TRBJ2-7; TRBD1 is a possible D gene (5 bases). The CDR3 totals 15 residues. Germline V gene lookup returns CDR1 MNHEY and CDR2 SMNVEV (reference sequence). V gave up 10 bases and J gave up 4 bases, with 23 bases separating them. CDR3 amino acids: CATSQLTVGGYEQYF. DNA of the CDR3: TGTGCCACCTCCCAGTTGACAGTCGGCGGTTACGAGCAGTACTTC.

CDR3 bases: TGTGCCAGCAGCTTGGATTGGACAGGGGATCCCTATGGCTACACCTTC. This codes for CASSLDWTGDPYGYTF. The chain combines TRBV5-5 with TRBJ1-2; 9 bases align to TRBD1. The ends lost 0 bases at V and 4 bases at J; junction bases unmatched: 7. The length of the CDR3 is 16 residues. CDR1 is SGHKS and CDR2 is YYEKEE in the germline V gene (reference sequence).

This clone was detected only a few times. In DNA form, the CDR3 reads TGCGCCACCCGCGAAGAAGAGAGAGCTGGAAACACCATATATTTT. Translated: CATREEERAGNTIYF. The rearrangement links TRBV4-1 to TRBJ1-3; D is unclear. The CDR3 is made up of 15 amino acids. CDR1 is MGHRA and CDR2 is YSYEKL in the germline V gene. Trimming left V 10 bases short and J 2 bases short, with 18 bases between.

The chain carries TRBV9 and TRBJ2-1; TRBD2 aligns across 9 bases. This CDR3 has 15 residues. V lost 2 bases and J lost 9; bases outside the gene matches: 9. CDR1 SGDLS and CDR2 YYNGEE come from the germline V gene. DNA of the CDR3: TGTGCCAGCAGCGTCGAAGATAGCGGGAGAGGTGAGCAGTTCTTC. Protein: CASSVEDSGRGEQFF.

The V gene is TRBV5-1, the J gene TRBJ1-2, with a tentative D call TRBD1 (6 bases). Germline loops: CDR1 SGHRS, CDR2 YFSETQ. This CDR3 region has 17 residues. With 0 bases removed from V and 3 bases from J, the gap between germline ends came to 18 bases. The chain's CDR3 is CASSLGRGVGDHYGYTF. CDR3 sequence (DNA): TGCGCCAGCAGCTTGGGCAGGGGAGTGGGGGACCACTATGGCTACACCTTC.

The chain recombines TRBV5-1 with TRBJ2-5; D is possibly TRBD2 (7 bases). This CDR3 region has 15 residues. From germline, CDR1 is SGHRS and CDR2 YFSETQ. Trimming removed 5 bases from V and 2 bases from J, with 16 bases in between. The chain's CDR3 is CASRGGVGVQETQYF. In nucleotides, the CDR3 is TGCGCCAGCAGAGGGGGGGTGGGGGTTCAAGAGACCCAGTACTTC.

The rearrangement links TRBV28 to TRBJ1-5; no clear D. Per the germline V gene, CDR1 is MDHEN and CDR2 is SYDVKM. V was clipped by 3 bases and J by 11 bases, with 17 bases between them. CDR3 length equals 14 residues. CDR3 region: CASSLRRRLGSQHF. In nucleotides, the CDR3 is TGTGCCAGCAGTTTGAGGAGGCGGCTCGGGTCCCAGCATTTT.